This is a list of T cell receptor beta chains from one sample in a study of STAT5B mutations in CD4+ large granular lymphocyte leukemia. This table comes from immunoSEQ multiplex PCR, and its TCRdb copy is limited to in-frame clones, with some not included. The sample includes approximately 31,000 clones, roughly 70% of them seen just once. The material sequenced was CD4+ T cells from blood buffy coats. The receptors were gathered from a human donor in good health. Each CDR3 is given with its conserved first and last residue. The D gene is left open where the match is weak. Part of the rows lack a size; the others show once, few, many or a class for expanded clones.

D gene	V gene	J gene	clone size	CDR3 DNA	CDR3 protein
-	TRBV4-2	TRBJ1-1	once	TGTGCCAGCAGCCAGGGTATCGCTACACAGAACACTGAAGCTTTCTTT	CASSQGIATQNTEAFF
TRBD1	TRBV5-8	TRBJ1-5	-	TGTGCCAGCAGCGGCCGAGGGGGGACAGACCGTCAAGGGCCCCAGCATTTT	CASSGRGGTDRQGPQHF
TRBD1	TRBV2	TRBJ1-2	-	TGTGCCAGCAGGCCCACGAGGACAGGGGGCGATGGCTACACCTTC	CASRPTRTGGDGYTF
TRBD2	TRBV5-1	TRBJ2-5	-	TGCGCCAGCAGCGGGGGGACTAGCGGGGGTCGAGAGACCCAGTACTTC	CASSGGTSGGRETQYF
-	TRBV7-2	TRBJ1-1	-	TGTGCCAGCAGCTTATTTTCCACGAACACTGAAGCTTTCTTT	CASSLFSTNTEAFF
-	TRBV5-1	TRBJ1-2	few	TGCGCCAGCAGTGCCGACCGAATCTATGGCTACACCTTC	CASSADRIYGYTF
-	TRBV7-2	TRBJ1-4	-	TGTGCCAGCAGCTTAAACAGAAATGAAAAACTGTTTTTT	CASSLNRNEKLFF
-	TRBV15	TRBJ2-7	-	TGTGCCACCAGCAGACCACCCAGGGGAACTACGGTGCAGTACTTC	CATSRPPRGTTVQYF
-	TRBV19	TRBJ2-7	few	TGTGCCAGTAGCTCCCGACAGAGCTACGAGCAGTACTTC	CASSSRQSYEQYF
-	TRBV7-8	TRBJ2-5	-	TGTGCCAGCAGCTCAACACCGGGCTGGGAGACCCAGTACTTC	CASSSTPGWETQYF
TRBD1	TRBV15	TRBJ1-1	-	TGTGCCACCGACCCGGGACAGGGGGACTCCACTGAAGCTTTCTTT	CATDPGQGDSTEAFF
TRBD1	TRBV5-1	TRBJ1-1	-	TGCGCCAGCAGCCGGACAGGCCGTATGAACACTGAAGCTTTCTTT	CASSRTGRMNTEAFF
-	TRBV29-1	TRBJ1-2	-	TGCAGCGCGGGGATCGATTATGGCTACACCTTC	CSAGIDYGYTF
-	TRBV6-5	TRBJ1-2	-	TGTGCCAGCAGTTACTCAGGGGACACTAACTATGGCTACACCTTC	CASSYSGDTNYGYTF
-	TRBV18	TRBJ2-4	-	TGTGCCAGCTCACCACCGGTAGCCAAAAACATTCAGTACTTC	CASSPPVAKNIQYF
-	TRBV19	TRBJ2-2	-	TGTGCCAGTACCCCCCGGGTGAACACCGGGGAGCTGTTTTTT	CASTPRVNTGELFF
-	TRBV7-2	TRBJ2-3	-	TGTGCCAGCAGCCTAGGGACGCAGGGGACGCAGTATTTT	CASSLGTQGTQYF
-	TRBV29-1	TRBJ1-2	-	TGCAGCGCTTTAGGGGGAGACTATGGCTACACCTTC	CSALGGDYGYTF
TRBD1	TRBV29-1	TRBJ1-2	-	TGCAGCGCCACAGGACAGGGTAACTATGGCTACACCTTC	CSATGQGNYGYTF
-	TRBV7-9	TRBJ1-1	few	TGTGCCAGCAGCTTAGGGTCAGGGGAGGAGACTGAAGCTTTCTTT	CASSLGSGEETEAFF
TRBD1	TRBV2	TRBJ1-2	-	TGTGCCAGCAGTGAATATGAGACAGGGGGCTATGGCTACACCTTC	CASSEYETGGYGYTF
TRBD1	TRBV28	TRBJ2-7	-	TGTGCCAGCAGGAGGACAGGGGACCCCTACGAGCAGTACTTC	CASRRTGDPYEQYF
-	TRBV2	TRBJ1-1	once	TGTGCCAGCAGCACTCCAGGGAACACTGAAGCTTTCTTT	CASSTPGNTEAFF
-	TRBV5-4	TRBJ2-7	-	TGTGCCAGCAGCTTGGACGGTGCGCCGGGGGGCGGGCAGTACTTC	CASSLDGAPGGGQYF
-	TRBV21-1	TRBJ2-7	-	TGTGCCAGCAGCAAAGACATGCCCCCCGGCCCCTCCTACGAGCAGTACTTC	CASSKDMPPGPSYEQYF
TRBD1	TRBV15	TRBJ2-5	-	TGTGCCACCGAGACAGGGATTGGACCTCCTAACCCAGAGACCCAGTACTTC	CATETGIGPPNPETQYF
-	TRBV12-2	TRBJ2-1	few	TGTGCAAGTTCCCCTCCCGCGGGACAGGGGAAATGGTTAAATGAGCAGTTCTTC	CASSPPAGQGKWLNEQFF